The rows below give T cell receptor beta chains drawn from one sample of a study of vaccination and CD4 T cells after COVID-19. Which antigens these TCRs recognize remains unknown. TCRdb re-derived calls from the PCR reads in MiXCR, one entry per CDR3 protein. The table has roughly 5,400 distinct CDR3 sequences, around half seen once. Sequenced sample: CD4+ T cells from blood, cultured in vitro. The origin of the receptors is a human donor who had recovered from COVID-19. CDR3s leave out the opening cysteine and the closing phenylalanine or tryptophan. The listing skips clone size in some rows; elsewhere it reads once, few, many or a size class.

CDR3	V	size
SAPNGGVGTDTQY	TRBV20-1	NA
ATSEPGIYEQF	TRBV24-1	NA
ASSLGLNQPQH	TRBV7-9	few
ASSWGSPNTEAF	TRBV6-2/TRBV6-3	NA
ASSSRGSGANVLT	TRBV28	NA
ATSRDASYRGQGYT	TRBV15	NA
ASSPPGTDTQY	TRBV28	NA
ASSLRVQNYNSPLH	TRBV11-2	few
SARSRDRGRTSSYNEQF	TRBV20-1	NA
ASRFSPSGEYQETQY	TRBV6-1	few
SASYRTETQY	TRBV20-1	NA
SASRDSDTQY	TRBV20-1	NA
ASSYSTGTINSPLH	TRBV6-2/TRBV6-3	few
ASSVPRGTSSYNEQF	TRBV7-9	NA
ASSANTDNEQF	TRBV6-4	NA
ASRAVFGDYYEQY	TRBV6-1	NA
ASSLASGPAKNIQY	TRBV7-9	NA
ASSLQLGTGGEAF	TRBV7-2	NA
ATSDSRQGNSPLH	TRBV24-1	large
SARQGLNTEAF	TRBV20-1	few
ASSLRGGQGGNSPLH	TRBV11-2	NA
ASSPMTGNNQPQH	TRBV6-1	few
ASNPTGQSYGYT	TRBV5-1	NA
ASSETRGGGYNQPQH	TRBV12-3/TRBV12-4	NA
SAYLALTQETQY	TRBV20-1	NA
SASTRNTRY	TRBV20-1	NA
ASSALRVVNYGYT	TRBV7-9	few
ASSRERGYT	TRBV6-1	NA
SAAWDFNSPLH	TRBV20-1	NA
ASSDADRGVYEQY	TRBV2	NA
ASSQTGLSDSPLH	TRBV4-2	few
ASSPGTSGSIGTGELF	TRBV6-1	NA
ASSWTLGGAYGYT	TRBV5-1	NA
SASRDINQPQH	TRBV20-1	few
ASSELGAYEQY	TRBV6-1	NA
ASTRTGGNSPLH	TRBV12-3/TRBV12-4	NA
ATSRSKVGASGDEQF	TRBV15	few
ASNADGYSYEQY	TRBV6-1	NA
ASSPSSYNEQF	TRBV18	NA
ASSLAPNYGYT	TRBV7-6	NA
SAGDEADTEAF	TRBV20-1	NA
SATDGGGQETQY	TRBV20-1	NA
ASMADSQETQY	TRBV2	once
ASSLGGDTQY	TRBV12-3/TRBV12-4	NA
ASRRLQGADQPQH	TRBV19	NA
ASSSPKGVTNTEAF	TRBV7-9	NA
ASSYGQSNQPQH	TRBV6-5	NA
AIGIGGSEAF	TRBV10-3	few
ASSMAGNEQF	TRBV19	few
ASSLAGSGGIYEQY	TRBV7-2	few
ASSPFTSGERAQY	TRBV2	NA
ASSGLPETQY	TRBV5-6	NA
ASSPEATGPYNEQF	TRBV7-6	NA
ASSRVPGATYGYT	TRBV27	NA
SATDSSTEAF	TRBV20-1	few